The next 5 T cell receptor beta chains were all read from a single sample in a study of T cells after yellow fever vaccination. One entry per CDR3 protein, called by TCRdb with MiXCR from the 5' RACE reads. Among 300,000 to 400,000 distinct CDR3 sequences listed, about 9.5% were seen once. The starting material was PBMCs, obtained on the day of the first yellow fever vaccination. Every receptor here comes from a man between 18 and 29 years old who received the YFV17D yellow fever vaccine.

This rearrangement joins TRBV5-1 to TRBJ1-6; D is undetermined. The CDR3 length is 13 residues. The ends were cut back, 2 bases at V and 7 bases at J, with 7 bases in the middle. The germline V gene has CDR1 SGHRS and CDR2 YFSETQ. The CDR3 DNA reads as TGCGCCAGCAGCTTAGCCGACAATTCACCCCTCCACTTT. Translated, it gives CASSLADNSPLHF.

This clonotype was seen more than once but under ten times. J is TRBJ2-3 and V is TRBV5-6, with no clear D. CDR1 is SGHDT, CDR2 YYEEEE, per germline. CDR3 length equals 14 residues. V dropped 6 bases and J dropped 1 base, with 12 bases sitting between them. The CDR3 nucleotides are TGTGCCAGCACCCAGACCACCCGCACAGATACGCAGTATTTT. Its translation is CASTQTTRTDTQYF.

This clonotype has just a few counts. The rearrangement joins TRBV6-2 or TRBV6-3 to TRBJ2-3; TRBD2 might be the D (6 bases). This CDR3 region has 15 residues. The germline gives CDR1 MNHEY, CDR2 SVGEGT. The ends were cut back, 2 bases at V and 0 bases at J, with 9 bases in the middle. The CDR3: CASSYAGTSTDTQYF. In DNA, the CDR3 is TGTGCCAGCAGTTACGCGGGGACGAGCACAGATACGCAGTATTTT.

This clonotype was counted at least ten times. V gene TRBV3-1 combines with J gene TRBJ1-4; D not resolved. The CDR3 spans 15 residues. The V end was cut by 2 bases, the J end by 5 bases, with 12 bases between. Germline CDR1 and CDR2: LGHDT and YNNKEL (reference sequence). The DNA of the CDR3 is TGTGCCAGCAGCCAACTCGGCAGTACCAATGAAAAACTGTTTTTT. It yields the protein CASSQLGSTNEKLFF.

This clonotype showed up many times. This chain joins TRBV5-6 and TRBJ2-5; D remains unclear. The CDR3 loop spans 13 amino acids. Germline-derived CDR1 and CDR2 are SGHDT and YYEEEE. Trimming took off 2 bases at V and 4 bases at J, with 9 bases between the two ends. For the CDR3, the DNA is TGTGCCAGCAGCTTTTTCAGAGGAGAGACCCAGTACTTC. Its translation is CASSFFRGETQYF.